Listed below are T cell receptor beta chains from one sample, sequenced in a study of blood T cell repertoires in COVID-19. Clones were sequenced by immunoSEQ multiplex PCR, and TCRdb holds only the in-frame ones, with some missing. The sample includes a few hundred thousand clones, approximately 80% of them seen just once. Sequencing was carried out using peripheral blood. The receptors shown here come from a human donor in a cohort sampled during active COVID-19. Both conserved end residues are part of each CDR3. A D gene is named only where the DNA matches it firmly. For some rows the clone size is stated as once, few or many, or as a class when expanded; others skip it.

CDR3 protein: CASSFSGLAGGVQFF
CDR3 DNA: TGCGCCAGCAGCTTTTCGGGACTAGCGGGGGGCGTGCAGTTCTTC
D gene: TRBD2
V gene: TRBV5-1
clone size: once
J gene: TRBJ2-1

CDR3 protein: CASSQERLAVTYYSYNEQFF
CDR3 DNA: TGCGCCAGCAGCCAAGAGAGGCTAGCGGTGACCTATTACTCCTACAATGAGCAGTTCTTC
D gene: TRBD2
V gene: TRBV4-3
clone size: NA
J gene: TRBJ2-1

CDR3 protein: CATRRNRPLAGGEETQYF
CDR3 DNA: TGTGCCACCCGACGGAACAGACCACTAGCGGGAGGTGAAGAGACCCAGTACTTC
D gene: TRBD2
V gene: TRBV7-9
clone size: NA
J gene: TRBJ2-5

CDR3 protein: CASLLGASNTGELFF
CDR3 DNA: TGTGCCAGCCTCTTAGGGGCCTCTAACACCGGGGAGCTGTTTTTT
D gene: NA
V gene: TRBV11-2
clone size: few
J gene: TRBJ2-2

CDR3 protein: CASSLLSGQGYTF
CDR3 DNA: TGCGCCAGCAGCTTGCTCAGCGGTCAGGGCTACACCTTC
D gene: NA
V gene: TRBV5-1
clone size: NA
J gene: TRBJ1-2

CDR3 protein: CASSPAGVSYETQYF
CDR3 DNA: TGTGCCAGTTCTCCGGCGGGGGTGAGTTACGAGACCCAGTACTTC
D gene: TRBD2
V gene: TRBV28
clone size: NA
J gene: TRBJ2-5

CDR3 protein: CASSLELGRGDYEQYF
CDR3 DNA: TGTGCCAGCAGCTTAGAGTTGGGCCGGGGGGACTACGAGCAGTACTTC
D gene: TRBD2
V gene: TRBV7-8
clone size: NA
J gene: TRBJ2-7

CDR3 protein: CATSDFISGSGEQYF
CDR3 DNA: TGTGCCACCAGTGATTTTATTAGCGGGAGTGGGGAGCAGTACTTC
D gene: TRBD2
V gene: TRBV24-1
clone size: once
J gene: TRBJ2-7

CDR3 protein: CASSSILRGAGGGEQYF
CDR3 DNA: TGTGCCAGCAGTTCAATCTTGAGAGGAGCGGGAGGAGGCGAGCAGTACTTC
D gene: TRBD2
V gene: TRBV27
clone size: NA
J gene: TRBJ2-7

CDR3 protein: CASSLPGGPGANVLTF
CDR3 DNA: TGTGCCAGTAGTCTCCCGGGGGGGCCGGGGGCCAACGTCCTGACTTTC
D gene: TRBD2
V gene: TRBV19
clone size: NA
J gene: TRBJ2-6

CDR3 protein: CASNPLLAGGPLGETQYF
CDR3 DNA: TGTGCCAGCAACCCTTTACTAGCGGGAGGGCCCCTCGGGGAGACCCAGTACTTC
D gene: TRBD2
V gene: TRBV28
clone size: NA
J gene: TRBJ2-5

CDR3 protein: CASSQVARLGNTIYF
CDR3 DNA: TGTGCCAGCAGCCAAGTCGCCAGACTTGGAAACACCATATATTTT
D gene: NA
V gene: TRBV3-1/TRBV3-2
clone size: NA
J gene: TRBJ1-3

CDR3 protein: CASSQDRRDQPQHF
CDR3 DNA: TGCGCCAGCAGCCAAGACAGGAGGGATCAGCCCCAGCATTTT
D gene: NA
V gene: TRBV4-1
clone size: NA
J gene: TRBJ1-5

CDR3 protein: CASSLGLGRGYTF
CDR3 DNA: TGTGCCAGCAGTTTAGGGCTGGGGAGGGGCTACACCTTC
D gene: NA
V gene: TRBV12-3/TRBV12-4
clone size: NA
J gene: TRBJ1-2

CDR3 protein: CAWSYPDRVNNSPLHF
CDR3 DNA: TGTGCCTGGAGTTACCCGGACAGGGTAAATAATTCACCCCTCCACTTT
D gene: TRBD1
V gene: TRBV30
clone size: NA
J gene: TRBJ1-6

CDR3 protein: CASSHSRTNSYEQYF
CDR3 DNA: TGTGCCAGCAGCCACTCCCGGACTAACTCCTACGAGCAGTACTTC
D gene: NA
V gene: TRBV4-2
clone size: NA
J gene: TRBJ2-7

CDR3 protein: CAISVQGAGANVLTF
CDR3 DNA: TGTGCCATCAGTGTACAGGGAGCCGGGGCCAACGTCCTGACTTTC
D gene: NA
V gene: TRBV10-3
clone size: NA
J gene: TRBJ2-6

CDR3 protein: CATRQGPSPLHF
CDR3 DNA: TGTGCCACCCGACAGGGGCCTTCACCCCTCCACTTT
D gene: TRBD1
V gene: TRBV19
clone size: NA
J gene: TRBJ1-6

CDR3 protein: CATSDPWDSYNEQFF
CDR3 DNA: TGTGCCACCAGTGACCCTTGGGACAGCTACAATGAGCAGTTCTTC
D gene: TRBD1
V gene: TRBV24-1
clone size: NA
J gene: TRBJ2-1

CDR3 protein: CASSTDRQGGYGYTF
CDR3 DNA: TGTGCCAGTAGCACCGACCGACAGGGAGGATATGGCTACACCTTC
D gene: TRBD1
V gene: TRBV19
clone size: few
J gene: TRBJ1-2

CDR3 protein: CASSPSLGTDTQYF
CDR3 DNA: TGTGCCAGCAGCCCGAGCCTGGGCACAGATACGCAGTATTTT
D gene: NA
V gene: TRBV28
clone size: NA
J gene: TRBJ2-3

CDR3 protein: CAWSVGTGGAKQYF
CDR3 DNA: TGTGCCTGGAGTGTAGGGACAGGGGGCGCAAAGCAGTACTTC
D gene: TRBD1
V gene: TRBV30
clone size: many
J gene: TRBJ2-7

CDR3 protein: CASSPGGVAKNIQYF
CDR3 DNA: TGCGCCAGCAGCCCGGGGGGGGTAGCCAAAAACATTCAGTACTTC
D gene: TRBD2
V gene: TRBV4-3
clone size: NA
J gene: TRBJ2-4

CDR3 protein: CASSPGTHTDTQYF
CDR3 DNA: TGTGCCAGCAGCCCCGGGACACACACAGATACGCAGTATTTT
D gene: NA
V gene: TRBV7-3
clone size: NA
J gene: TRBJ2-3

CDR3 protein: CASSPRGGTDTQYF
CDR3 DNA: TGTGCCAGCTCACCACGGGGGGGCACAGATACGCAGTATTTT
D gene: NA
V gene: TRBV18
clone size: NA
J gene: TRBJ2-3

CDR3 protein: CASSSPFQNQNYGYTF
CDR3 DNA: TGTGCCAGCAGTTCTCCTTTTCAGAATCAGAACTATGGCTACACCTTC
D gene: NA
V gene: TRBV28
clone size: NA
J gene: TRBJ1-2

CDR3 protein: CASSRFSASGRKVEQYF
CDR3 DNA: TGTGCCAGCAGCCGCTTCAGTGCTAGCGGGAGAAAAGTCGAGCAGTACTTC
D gene: TRBD2
V gene: TRBV5-6
clone size: NA
J gene: TRBJ2-7

CDR3 protein: CASTGTGYGYTF
CDR3 DNA: TGTGCCAGTACCGGGACAGGCTATGGCTACACCTTC
D gene: TRBD1
V gene: TRBV19
clone size: NA
J gene: TRBJ1-2

CDR3 protein: CASSMARGENSPLHF
CDR3 DNA: TGTGCCAGTAGTATGGCCAGGGGGGAGAATTCACCCCTCCACTTT
D gene: TRBD1
V gene: TRBV19
clone size: NA
J gene: TRBJ1-6

CDR3 protein: CASSPGTGTYEQYF
CDR3 DNA: TGTGCCAGTAGTCCCGGGACAGGGACCTACGAGCAGTACTTC
D gene: TRBD1
V gene: TRBV19
clone size: NA
J gene: TRBJ2-7

CDR3 protein: CASSRRDTGFAFF
CDR3 DNA: TGTGCCAGCAGCCGCCGGGACACGGGATTTGCTTTCTTT
D gene: NA
V gene: TRBV28
clone size: NA
J gene: TRBJ1-1

CDR3 protein: CASSEDRGLDGYTF
CDR3 DNA: TGTGCCAGCAGCGAGGACAGGGGGCTCGATGGCTACACCTTC
D gene: TRBD1
V gene: TRBV13
clone size: NA
J gene: TRBJ1-2

CDR3 protein: CASSLGDRDGYTF
CDR3 DNA: TGTGCCAGCAGCCTAGGGGACAGGGATGGCTACACCTTC
D gene: TRBD1
V gene: TRBV3-1/TRBV3-2
clone size: NA
J gene: TRBJ1-2

CDR3 protein: CASSQDRGGDNHEQYF
CDR3 DNA: TGCGCCAGCAGCCAAGATAGAGGAGGGGATAATCACGAGCAGTACTTC
D gene: NA
V gene: TRBV4-3
clone size: many
J gene: TRBJ2-7

CDR3 protein: CASSPQGNSETQYF
CDR3 DNA: TGTGCCAGCAGTCCCCAGGGAAACTCAGAGACCCAGTACTTC
D gene: NA
V gene: TRBV6-2/TRBV6-3
clone size: few
J gene: TRBJ2-5

CDR3 protein: CASGLEGVYYGYTF
CDR3 DNA: TGTGCTAGTGGGCTCGAGGGAGTTTACTATGGCTACACCTTC
D gene: NA
V gene: TRBV12-5
clone size: NA
J gene: TRBJ1-2

CDR3 protein: CASSPPAGGNTEAFF
CDR3 DNA: TGTGCCAGCAGTCCTCCCGCGGGGGGGAACACTGAAGCTTTCTTT
D gene: NA
V gene: TRBV28
clone size: NA
J gene: TRBJ1-1

CDR3 protein: CSVDQGASSYNEQFF
CDR3 DNA: TGCAGCGTTGACCAGGGGGCGAGCTCCTACAATGAGCAGTTCTTC
D gene: TRBD1
V gene: TRBV29-1
clone size: NA
J gene: TRBJ2-1

CDR3 protein: CASSSRRSGWNTGELFF
CDR3 DNA: TGTGCCAGCAGTTCGCGACGCTCAGGTTGGAACACCGGGGAGCTGTTTTTT
D gene: NA
V gene: TRBV27
clone size: NA
J gene: TRBJ2-2

CDR3 protein: CASSLQGYSNQPQHF
CDR3 DNA: TGTGCCAGCAGCTTACAGGGGTATAGCAATCAGCCCCAGCATTTT
D gene: NA
V gene: TRBV7-2
clone size: NA
J gene: TRBJ1-5

CDR3 protein: CASSLDRSEAFF
CDR3 DNA: TGCGCCAGCAGCCTGGACAGGTCTGAAGCTTTCTTT
D gene: TRBD1
V gene: TRBV5-1
clone size: NA
J gene: TRBJ1-1

CDR3 protein: CASSLVTSGVEDTQYF
CDR3 DNA: TGCGCCAGCAGCTTGGTGACTAGCGGGGTGGAAGATACGCAGTATTTT
D gene: TRBD2
V gene: TRBV5-1
clone size: NA
J gene: TRBJ2-3

CDR3 protein: CASSDSGGPYNEQFF
CDR3 DNA: TGTGCCAGCAGCGATAGCGGGGGGCCCTACAATGAGCAGTTCTTC
D gene: TRBD2
V gene: TRBV6-5
clone size: NA
J gene: TRBJ2-1

CDR3 protein: CASSLMGEGYGYTF
CDR3 DNA: TGTGCCAGCAGCTTAATGGGGGAGGGGTATGGCTACACCTTC
D gene: NA
V gene: TRBV7-8
clone size: NA
J gene: TRBJ1-2

CDR3 protein: CASSLAGGSQETQYF
CDR3 DNA: TGTGCCAGCAGCTTAGCGGGGGGGTCCCAAGAGACCCAGTACTTC
D gene: TRBD2
V gene: TRBV11-1
clone size: NA
J gene: TRBJ2-5

CDR3 protein: CASSLPGGMNEQYF
CDR3 DNA: TGTGCCAGCAGCTTACCTGGGGGCATGAACGAGCAGTACTTC
D gene: NA
V gene: TRBV11-2
clone size: once
J gene: TRBJ2-7

CDR3 protein: CASTGGGGLGDTQYF
CDR3 DNA: TGTGCCAGCACCGGGGGGGGAGGTCTTGGAGATACGCAGTATTTT
D gene: TRBD2
V gene: TRBV9
clone size: NA
J gene: TRBJ2-3

CDR3 protein: CASSPGQRNYGYTF
CDR3 DNA: TGTGCCAGCTCACCAGGACAGAGAAACTATGGCTACACCTTC
D gene: NA
V gene: TRBV18
clone size: NA
J gene: TRBJ1-2

CDR3 protein: CASSQDAGAGGTGELFF
CDR3 DNA: TGTGCCAGCAGCCAAGATGCCGGAGCGGGGGGCACCGGGGAGCTGTTTTTT
D gene: TRBD2
V gene: TRBV3-1/TRBV3-2
clone size: NA
J gene: TRBJ2-2

CDR3 protein: CASSSTGTVDLVQHF
CDR3 DNA: TGTGCCAGCAGCTCGACCGGGACAGTGGATTTAGTCCAGCATTTT
D gene: TRBD1
V gene: TRBV7-9
clone size: NA
J gene: TRBJ1-5

CDR3 protein: CASTSTGSGANVLTF
CDR3 DNA: TGTGCCAGCACCTCGACAGGGTCTGGGGCCAACGTCCTGACTTTC
D gene: TRBD1
V gene: TRBV2
clone size: NA
J gene: TRBJ2-6

CDR3 protein: CASSSLTGMGNSPLHF
CDR3 DNA: TGCGCCAGCAGCTCGCTGACAGGGATGGGGAATTCACCCCTCCACTTT
D gene: TRBD1
V gene: TRBV5-1
clone size: few
J gene: TRBJ1-6

CDR3 protein: CASSPERTAYEQYF
CDR3 DNA: TGTGCCAGCAGCCCCGAACGGACAGCCTACGAGCAGTACTTC
D gene: NA
V gene: TRBV11-3
clone size: once
J gene: TRBJ2-7

CDR3 protein: CASSQGTPNTGELFF
CDR3 DNA: TGTGCCAGCAGTCAGGGGACACCGAACACCGGGGAGCTGTTTTTT
D gene: NA
V gene: TRBV6-6
clone size: NA
J gene: TRBJ2-2

CDR3 protein: CASRPSRQGLTEAFF
CDR3 DNA: TGCGCCAGCAGACCCAGCCGACAGGGTTTGACTGAAGCTTTCTTT
D gene: TRBD1
V gene: TRBV4-1
clone size: NA
J gene: TRBJ1-1

CDR3 protein: CSVGQAQETQYF
CDR3 DNA: TGCAGCGTCGGACAGGCCCAAGAGACCCAGTACTTC
D gene: TRBD1
V gene: TRBV29-1
clone size: NA
J gene: TRBJ2-5

CDR3 protein: CASSQGQGAGSPLHF
CDR3 DNA: TGTGCCAGCAGCCAAGGACAGGGGGCTGGATCACCCCTCCACTTT
D gene: TRBD1
V gene: TRBV6-6
clone size: few
J gene: TRBJ1-6